A single sample is the source of the 31 T cell receptor beta chains below, sequenced in a study of blood T cell repertoires in COVID-19. Sequencing used immunoSEQ multiplex PCR; TCRdb keeps in-frame clones, though not all of them. In the table there are 130,000 to 150,000 clones, over 75% of which are singletons. Sequencing was done on a sample of PBMCs or T cells enriched from blood (not recorded which). The receptors derive from a woman in her twenties or thirties with acute COVID-19.

The chain joins TRBV10-3 to TRBJ2-3; TRBD2 aligns across 9 bases. The trim removed 6 bases at V and 6 bases at J, leaving 10 bases unmatched. There are 15 residues in the CDR3. CDR1 ENHRY and CDR2 SYGVKD come from the germline V gene. In nucleotides, the CDR3 is TGTGCCATCAGGGGCCCAGCGGGGGGCATGGATACGCAGTATTTT. Its translation is CAIRGPAGGMDTQYF.

With regard to this clone: This sample includes further DNA sequences coding for the same CDR3. The V call is TRBV28, the J call TRBJ1-5; 9 bases are shared with TRBD1. The CDR3 extends over 15 amino acids. The germline V gene encodes CDR1 MDHEN and CDR2 SYDVKM. The J segment lost 1 base and the V segment lost 2 bases, leaving 0 bases of the junction unmatched. The CDR3 loop is CASSLGTGSNQPQHF. CDR3 bases: TGTGCCAGCAGTTTAGGGACAGGGAGCAATCAGCCCCAGCATTTT.

This chain uses TRBV4-3 with TRBJ2-1; 10 positions agree with TRBD2. Germline V gene lookup returns CDR1 LGHNA and CDR2 YSLEER. The CDR3 sequence is 16 residues long. The J segment lost 3 bases and the V segment lost 3 bases, leaving 5 bases of the junction unmatched. Here the CDR3 DNA reads TGCGCCAGCAGCCAGGAGACTAGCGGGCACTACAATGAGCAGTTCTTC. As protein: CASSQETSGHYNEQFF.

This chain joins TRBV28 and TRBJ1-5; 7 bases fit TRBD1. The J segment lost 5 bases and the V segment lost 1 base, leaving 17 bases of the junction unmatched. The CDR3 is made up of 19 amino acids. Germline V gives CDR1 MDHEN, CDR2 SYDVKM. The CDR3 protein is CASSLYPTRFRGQDQPQHF. For the CDR3, the DNA is TGTGCCAGCAGTTTATATCCCACCCGATTTAGGGGGCAAGATCAGCCCCAGCATTTT.

This rearrangement joins TRBV23-1 to TRBJ1-5; TRBD1 matches at 7 bases. TRBV23-1 is labeled an ORF, and its function is uncertain. The CDR3 length is 15 residues. Germline trimming cut 9 bases from V and 3 bases from J; bases unmatched to any gene: 11. This CDR3 is CASTQGRNPNQPQHF. CDR3 nucleotide sequence: TGCGCCAGTACACAGGGGAGGAACCCCAATCAGCCCCAGCATTTT.

The J gene is TRBJ2-7, the V gene TRBV5-5; D is perhaps TRBD2 (7 bases). Trimming shortened V by 6 bases and J by 4 bases, and 23 bases separated the two germline ends. This CDR3 is 16 amino acids long. Germline CDR1 reads SGHKS; CDR2 reads YYEKEE (reference sequence). The CDR3 loop reads CASTFASGRGGYEQYF. CDR3 nucleotides: TGTGCCAGCACTTTCGCATCCGGAAGGGGGGGGTACGAGCAGTACTTC.

This clone was seen a single time. The V and J genes are TRBV27 and TRBJ2-7; 7 bases are shared with TRBD2. Germline V gives CDR1 MNHEY, CDR2 SMNVEV (reference sequence). CDR3 length: 15 amino acids. V dropped 6 bases and J dropped 2; count of bases not matched to a gene: 10. The CDR3 is CASSSWLAEPYEQYF. In DNA form, the CDR3 reads TGTGCCAGCAGCTCCTGGCTAGCGGAACCCTACGAGCAGTACTTC.

The rearrangement links TRBV28 to TRBJ2-7; 15 bases line up with TRBD2. J lost 6 bases, V lost 6 bases, and 6 bases had no gene match. CDR3 length: 15 amino acids. Per the germline V gene, CDR1 is MDHEN and CDR2 is SYDVKM. The CDR3 DNA reads as TGTGCCAGCAGACGGGGACTAGCGGGAGGAGGCGAGCAGTACTTC. Its translation is CASRRGLAGGGEQYF. The whole variable domain, remainder taken from reference TRBV28 and TRBJ2-7, is DVKVTQSSRYLVKRTGEKVFLECVQDMDHENMFWYRQDPGLGLRLIYFSYDVKMKEKGDIPEGYSVSREKKERFSLILESASTNQTSMYLCASRRGLAGGGEQYFGPGTRLTVT.

The V and J genes are TRBV27 and TRBJ2-7; 10 positions agree with TRBD1. The V and J ends lost 0 bases and 4 bases, in that order; junction bases with no gene match: 6. The germline CDR1 and CDR2 sequences are MNHEY and SMNVEV (reference sequence). This CDR3 spans 16 amino acids. In DNA, the CDR3 is TGTGCCAGCAGTTTATCCCGGGAGGGACAGGGGTACGAGCAGTACTTC. Translated: CASSLSREGQGYEQYF.

This clone was observed once. The chain recombines TRBV3-1 (or the pseudogene TRBV3-2) with TRBJ2-2, with 8 bases matching TRBD2. The V segment lost 5 bases and the J segment 6 bases; nucleotides outside the gene matches: 14. The CDR3 runs 17 residues. Germline assignment: CDR1 LGHDT and CDR2 YNNKEL (reference sequence). CDR3 in DNA: TGTGCCAGCAGCTCCTTCGGAAGCGGGAGCGGGGCCGGGGAGCTGTTTTTT. Its translation is CASSSFGSGSGAGELFF.

V and J are TRBV6-6 and TRBJ2-1; 8 nucleotides agree with TRBD2. The V and J ends lost 5 bases and 10 bases, in that order; junction bases with no gene match: 10. The CDR3 contains 14 residues. CDR1 is MNHNY, CDR2 SVGAGI, per germline (reference sequence). The CDR3 region has the DNA TGTGCCAGCAGTGCGGGACTAGAGGTCGCCGAGCAGTTCTTC. This codes for CASSAGLEVAEQFF.

The J gene is TRBJ2-3, the V gene TRBV7-3; 7 bases align to TRBD2. This CDR3 region has 15 residues. CDR1 is SGHTA, CDR2 FQGTGA, per germline. The V and J ends lost 5 bases and 2 bases, in that order; junction bases with no gene match: 7. The CDR3 sequence: CASSRPGGLTDTQYF. CDR3 coding DNA: TGTGCCAGCAGCCGTCCGGGAGGACTCACAGATACGCAGTATTTT.

This clone has a handful of counts. This sequence joins TRBV5-1 and TRBJ1-1; 7 nucleotides align to TRBD1. The CDR3 has 14 residues. V trimming: 3 bases; J trimming: 4 bases; junction bases outside the gene matches: 6. Germline CDR1 reads SGHRS; CDR2 reads YFSETQ. The CDR3 DNA reads as TGCGCCAGCAGCTCGACAGGGTCCGGCACTGAAGCTTTCTTT. Translation gives CASSSTGSGTEAFF.

Regarding this clone: An end of the junction does not agree with germline; a read error may underlie this. This rearrangement joins TRBV18 to TRBJ2-2; 9 bases agree with TRBD1. This CDR3 is built from 15 residues. Germline CDR1 and CDR2: KGHSH and LQKENI. Here the CDR3 DNA reads TGTGCCAGCTCGCCACAGGGGGCGCGGACCGGGGAGCTGTTTTTT. Translated, it gives CASSPQGARTGELFF.

The gene calls are TRBV5-5 and TRBJ1-1; D is unclear. CDR3 length: 13 residues. V lost 2 bases and J lost 1, with 6 bases in between. Germline assignment: CDR1 SGHKS and CDR2 YYEKEE (reference sequence). CDR3 in DNA: TGTGCCAGCAGCTTCGCAGAGAACACTGAAGCTTTCTTT. Translated: CASSFAENTEAFF.

V is TRBV30 and J is TRBJ1-4; the D is unclear. Trimming cost V 8 bases and J 8 bases, with 18 bases left between them. The CDR3 totals 13 residues. CDR1 and CDR2 from the germline V gene are GTSNPN and SVGIG (reference sequence). This CDR3 reads CAANLERGEKLFF. As DNA, the CDR3 is TGTGCCGCTAATTTAGAGCGTGGGGAAAAACTGTTTTTT. The complete variable domain, with remaining parts taken from reference TRBV30 and TRBJ1-4, reads SQTIHQWPATLVQPVGSPLSLECTVEGTSNPNLYWYRQAAGRGLQLLFYSVGIGQISSEVPQNLSASRPQDRQFILSSKKLLLSDSGFYLCAANLERGEKLFFGSGTQLSVL.

The genes are TRBV15 and TRBJ1-1; D ambiguous. V lost 5 bases, J lost 1 base, and 11 bases lay in between. Germline loops: CDR1 LNHNV, CDR2 YYDKDF (reference sequence). The CDR3 is made up of 14 amino acids. The CDR3 DNA sequence: TGTGCCACCAGCTGGGCCGAACCGAACACTGAAGCTTTCTTT. Translated: CATSWAEPNTEAFF.

The chain has TRBV28 and TRBJ2-7, with D possibly being TRBD2 (6 bases). Trimming left V 8 bases short and J 1 base short, with 12 bases between. The CDR3 runs to 13 residues. Germline lookup yields CDR1 MDHEN and CDR2 SYDVKM. CDR3 bases: TGTGCCAGCGGAAAGACTAGTTCCTACGAGCAGTACTTC. Translated: CASGKTSSYEQYF.

V gene TRBV27 combines with J gene TRBJ2-1; TRBD2 aligns across 11 bases. The CDR3 is 15 residues long. The junction had 7 bases not matched to a gene; V was cut back by 5 bases and J by 7 bases. Germline assignment: CDR1 MNHEY and CDR2 SMNVEV (reference sequence). For the CDR3, the DNA is TGTGCCAGCAGTCCCTACCGGACTAGCGGGAATGAGCAGTTCTTC. It is translated as CASSPYRTSGNEQFF.

Only a few counts were recorded for this clone. The CDR3, as DNA: TGTGCCAGCAGTTTCACCTCGGGACAGGGATACTCCTACGAGCAGTACTTC. Protein product: CASSFTSGQGYSYEQYF. The chain has TRBV28 and TRBJ2-7; 9 bases are shared with TRBD1. The V gene's germline CDR1 is MDHEN and CDR2 SYDVKM. The CDR3 is 17 amino acids. V trimming: 3 bases; J trimming: 0 bases; junction bases outside the gene matches: 9.

The rearrangement links TRBV9 to TRBJ1-6; D call uncertain. The V gene's germline CDR1 is SGDLS and CDR2 YYNGEE. This CDR3 is 15 amino acids long. With 2 bases removed from V and 6 bases from J, the gap between germline ends came to 12 bases. Here the CDR3 reads CASSVHPEGNSPLHF. Written as DNA, the CDR3 is TGTGCCAGCAGCGTTCACCCGGAGGGTAATTCACCCCTCCACTTT.

This clone was observed a single time. The V call is TRBV5-1, the J call TRBJ2-7; 10 nucleotides line up with TRBD1. Trimming removed 9 bases from V and 5 bases from J; junction bases left unmatched: 17. The germline gives CDR1 SGHRS, CDR2 YFSETQ. CDR3 length: 16 residues. The CDR3 nucleotides are TGCGCCACCAGACTGAACCCGGGACAGGGGACCCACGAGCAGTACTTC. Translation gives CATRLNPGQGTHEQYF.

V and J are TRBV6-4 and TRBJ1-5; 7 nucleotides agree with TRBD1. Germline-derived CDR1 and CDR2 are MRHNA and SNTAGT. The CDR3 is 17 amino acids. V was pared by 2 bases and J by 3 bases, with 10 bases of the junction left unmatched. CDR3 protein: CASSDARDREVNQPQHF. The CDR3 coding sequence is TGTGCCAGCAGTGACGCCAGGGACAGAGAGGTCAATCAGCCCCAGCATTTT.

Only one count was recorded for this clone. This sequence joins TRBV15 and TRBJ1-4; D remains ambiguous. The V gene's germline CDR1 is LNHNV and CDR2 YYDKDF (reference sequence). The CDR3 is made up of 16 amino acids. The V end was cut by 4 bases, the J end by 0 bases, with 12 bases between. The CDR3 DNA reads TGTGCCACCAGCACTCAACCCATAGCAACTAATGAAAAACTGTTTTTT. It specifies CATSTQPIATNEKLFF.

This clone has a handful of counts. This sequence joins TRBV9 and TRBJ2-3; 11 nucleotides agree with TRBD2. The CDR3 has 20 residues. Germline V gene lookup returns CDR1 SGDLS and CDR2 YYNGEE. The J segment lost 0 bases and the V segment lost 3 bases, leaving 15 bases of the junction unmatched. CDR3 amino acids: CASSANGGLAEPSSTDTQYF. The CDR3 DNA is TGTGCCAGCAGCGCCAACGGGGGACTAGCGGAGCCCAGTAGCACAGATACGCAGTATTTT.

V and J are TRBV5-6 and TRBJ2-5; TRBD1 is a possible D gene (5 bases). Deletions cut 4 bases from V and 5 bases from J, with 12 bases between. Germline CDR1 reads SGHDT; CDR2 reads YYEEEE. This CDR3 is built from 13 residues. The CDR3 region has the DNA TGTGCCAGCAGCCGTGGGGCCGGGGAGACCCAGTACTTC. It encodes CASSRGAGETQYF. Full variable domain (rest looked up from reference TRBV5-6 and TRBJ2-5): DAGVTQSPTHLIKTRGQQVTLRCSPKSGHDTVSWYQQALGQGPQFIFQYYEEEERQRGNFPDRFSGHQFPNYSSELNVNALLLGDSALYLCASSRGAGETQYFGPGTRLLVL.

The gene calls are TRBV30 and TRBJ1-1; tentative D call: TRBD1 (5 bases). CDR1 GTSNPN and CDR2 SVGIG come from the germline V gene (reference sequence). This CDR3 region has 14 residues. The V and J ends lost 1 base and 4 bases respectively, with 13 bases between them. DNA of the CDR3: TGTGCCTGGAGTGAAGGGACTGGGGGCACTGAAGCTTTCTTT. Its translation is CAWSEGTGGTEAFF.

The gene calls are TRBV9 and TRBJ2-3; 15 bases fit TRBD2. Losses at the gene ends were 0 bases for V and 0 bases for J; bases not matched to a gene: 2. This CDR3 has 18 residues. Looked up from germline, CDR1 is SGDLS and CDR2 is YYNGEE. This CDR3 reads CASSVVGLAGGSTDTQYF. CDR3 in DNA: TGTGCCAGCAGCGTAGTGGGACTAGCGGGAGGAAGCACAGATACGCAGTATTTT. The complete variable domain, with remaining parts taken from reference TRBV9 and TRBJ2-3, reads DSGVTQTPKHLITATGQRVTLRCSPRSGDLSVYWYQQSLDQGLQFLIQYYNGEERAKGNILERFSAQQFPDLHSELNLSSLELGDSALYFCASSVVGLAGGSTDTQYFGPGTRLTVL.

The J gene is TRBJ1-2, the V gene TRBV18; TRBD1 is a possible D gene (6 bases). The germline V and J ends were trimmed by 5 bases and 6 bases, with 19 bases remaining between them. Germline CDR1 and CDR2: KGHSH and LQKENI. The CDR3 runs 15 residues. The CDR3, as DNA: TGTGCCAGCTCAGAATATTCTACAGGGAACGATGGCTACACCTTC. This sequence encodes CASSEYSTGNDGYTF.

The chain carries TRBV4-3 and TRBJ2-6, with D perhaps TRBD1 (6 bases). The CDR3 has 16 amino acids. The ends were cut back, 0 bases at V and 2 bases at J, with 8 bases in the middle. Germline V gene sequence: CDR1 LGHNA, CDR2 YSLEER. The CDR3 sequence: CASSQDSGAGANVLTF. CDR3 sequence (DNA): TGCGCCAGCAGCCAAGATTCAGGGGCTGGGGCCAACGTCCTGACTTTC.

The V gene is TRBV7-2, the J gene TRBJ1-5; D gene ambiguous. The length of the CDR3 is 15 residues. The V gene lost 3 bases and the J gene lost 0 bases, with 9 bases spanning the gap. Germline CDR1 reads SGHTA; CDR2 reads FQGNSA. This CDR3 is CASSFEGYSNQPQHF. The CDR3 region has the DNA TGTGCCAGCAGCTTCGAGGGATATAGCAATCAGCCCCAGCATTTT.